Sequencing of this TCR beta chain was carried out in a study of T cells in Graves' hyperthyroidism and ophthalmopathy. Diagnosis of hyperthyroidism was new in patients aged 18 to 65, and its duration was under 2 months. Cells are PBMCs isolated from over 7.5 ml of fresh blood. What was amplified from RNA transcripts were TCR beta CDR3 regions. The study used the HTBI primer set for a first-round RT-PCR of the TCR CDR3. TCRdb re-called the multiplex PCR reads through MiXCR, storing one row per CDR3 protein. The table includes approximately 640,000 distinct CDR3 sequences, about a sixth detected once. This clonotype was seen a handful of times. Germline loops: CDR1 SGHTS, CDR2 YDEGEE. V lost 7 bases and J lost 5; bases outside the gene matches: 15. The length of the CDR3 is 15 residues.

The sample was blood. V and J are TRBV5-8 and TRBJ2-7; 7 nucleotides match TRBD1. The sequence came from a woman in her twenties or thirties with Graves' hyperthyroidism. The CDR3 sequence is CASADGTVPGNEQYF. CDR3 sequence (DNA): TGTGCCAGCGCTGACGGGACAGTCCCTGGAAACGAGCAGTACTTC. Full variable domain (missing parts from reference TRBV5-8 and TRBJ2-7): EAGVTQSPTHLIKTRGQQATLRCSPISGHTSVYWYQQALGLGLQFLLWYDEGEERNRGNFPPRFSGRQFPNYSSELNVNALELEDSALYLCASADGTVPGNEQYFGPGTRLTVT.